This TCR beta chain is from a study of cytomegalovirus exposure and HLA in healthy donors. Study-level points and caveats: Under in vitro conditions, three CMV-associated chains were confirmed as specific for CMV antigens. Most TCR beta V segments were productive about 90% or about 30% of the time in an earlier analysis.

A few counts support this clone. What it binds is unknown. A multiplex PCR was run with 60 Vbeta primers and 13 Jbeta primers. The data were produced by immunoSEQ multiplex PCR, yet TCRdb's version contains in-frame clones alone and is incomplete. The sample lists tens of thousands of clones; approximately 80% were seen once. In nominal health when sampled, donors likely had unrecorded immune exposures nonetheless. This receptor was identified in a woman aged 30 to 39 in good health and CMV-seronegative. Sequenced: PBMCs.

The chain's CDR3 is CASSIQGGGYGYTF. The CDR3 nucleotides are TGTGCCAGTAGTATACAAGGGGGCGGCTATGGCTACACCTTC. The V call is TRBV19, the J call TRBJ1-2; the match to TRBD1 covers 7 bases. The germline gives CDR1 LNHDA, CDR2 SQIVND (reference sequence). CDR3 length: 14 amino acids. Trimming took 2 bases from V and 4 from J; bases not matched to a gene: 4.